These 30 T cell receptor beta chains share one sample of origin, sequenced in a study of blood T cell repertoires in COVID-19. Sequenced by immunoSEQ multiplex PCR; TCRdb stores in-frame clones only, minus some. The table lists about 340,000 clones, around 80% of them singletons. The sequenced sample consisted of peripheral blood. These receptors all come from a man aged 25-40 years with active or convalescent COVID-19.

This clone was seen just once. The V and J genes are TRBV4-1 and TRBJ2-1; D may be TRBD1 (5 bases). V was cut by 1 base and J by 0 bases, with 16 bases left in between. CDR1 and CDR2 (germline): MGHRA, YSYEKL. This CDR3 spans 18 amino acids. This CDR3 is CASSQGRVGQNSYNEQFF. The CDR3 region has the DNA TGCGCCAGCAGCCAAGGCAGGGTGGGGCAAAACTCCTACAATGAGCAGTTCTTC.

This sequence joins TRBV4-3 and TRBJ2-7, with D uncertain. The CDR3 runs 13 residues. V lost 1 base to trimming and J lost 3 bases, with 7 bases between them. Germline CDR1 reads LGHNA; CDR2 reads YSLEER. CDR3 protein: CASSQVPGYEQYF. The CDR3 DNA follows: TGCGCCAGCAGCCAAGTCCCCGGCTACGAGCAGTACTTC.

This chain uses TRBV6-6 with TRBJ1-2; 8 bases are a match to TRBD1. Germline V gene data show CDR1 as MNHNY and CDR2 as SVGAGI (reference sequence). V gave up 0 bases and J gave up 3 bases; unmatched junction bases: 3. The CDR3 runs 15 residues. In nucleotides, the CDR3 is TGTGCCAGCAGTTACTCGGACAGGGACCACTATGGCTACACCTTC. This gives the protein CASSYSDRDHYGYTF.

This clone was counted only a few times. The chain is built from TRBV30 and TRBJ1-2; D perhaps matches TRBD1 (6 bases). Germline CDR1 is GTSNPN and CDR2 is SVGIG (reference sequence). The CDR3 sequence is 16 residues long. The V gene lost 2 bases and the J gene lost 6 bases, with 22 bases spanning the gap. The CDR3 loop reads CAWSNDKGDITDGYTF. The CDR3 DNA reads as TGTGCCTGGAGTAACGACAAGGGGGACATAACGGATGGCTACACCTTC.

The chain uses TRBV4-3 and TRBJ2-6; possibly TRBD1 for D (6 bases). From germline, CDR1 is LGHNA and CDR2 YSLEER. The ends were cut back, 2 bases at V and 0 bases at J, with 11 bases in the middle. The CDR3 length is 17 residues. CDR3 loop: CASSQQDSSSGANVLTF. The CDR3 DNA follows: TGCGCCAGCAGCCAACAGGACAGCTCCTCTGGGGCCAACGTCCTGACTTTC.

At least ten counts were recorded for this clone. The V gene is TRBV15, the J gene TRBJ1-4; no clear D. The CDR3 totals 15 residues. Per germline, CDR1 LNHNV and CDR2 YYDKDF (reference sequence). Trimming took off 0 bases at V and 5 bases at J, with 10 bases between the two ends. CDR3 loop: CATSRDGGPNEKLFF. CDR3 nucleotides: TGTGCCACCAGCAGAGACGGAGGCCCGAATGAAAAACTGTTTTTT.

This clone was picked up a small number of times. The gene calls are TRBV28 and TRBJ1-5, with a tentative D call TRBD1 (5 bases). The CDR3 spans 15 residues. The ends were cut back, 4 bases at V and 2 bases at J, with 12 bases in the middle. Germline loops: CDR1 MDHEN, CDR2 SYDVKM. This CDR3 reads CASSSNRRGNQPQHF. DNA for the CDR3: TGTGCCAGCAGTTCAAACAGGAGGGGCAATCAGCCCCAGCATTTT.

The chain joins TRBV7-8 to TRBJ2-7; 8 nucleotides match TRBD2. Germline trimming cut 5 bases from V and 2 bases from J; bases unmatched to any gene: 5. The CDR3 is 14 amino acids. Germline V CDR1 and CDR2: SGHVS, FQNEAQ. The CDR3 reads CASSQRGYTYEQYF. The CDR3 bases are TGTGCCAGCAGCCAGCGGGGGTACACCTACGAGCAGTACTTC. Full variable domain (rest looked up from reference TRBV7-8 and TRBJ2-7): GAGVSQSPRYKVAKRGQDVALRCDPISGHVSLFWYQQALGQGPEFLTYFQNEAQLDKSGLPSDRFFAERPEGSVSTLKIQRTQQEDSAVYLCASSQRGYTYEQYFGPGTRLTVT.

The chain recombines TRBV28 with TRBJ2-1; TRBD2 matches at 7 bases. V shed 3 bases, J shed 3 bases, and the junction held 8 bases outside the gene matches. The CDR3 is 16 residues long. Germline-derived CDR1 and CDR2 are MDHEN and SYDVKM. The CDR3 region has the DNA TGTGCCAGCAGTTTTTGGGAGGGGCAACTCTACAATGAGCAGTTCTTC. This gives the protein CASSFWEGQLYNEQFF. Combining the CDR3 with reference TRBV28 and TRBJ2-1 gives the whole variable domain DVKVTQSSRYLVKRTGEKVFLECVQDMDHENMFWYRQDPGLGLRLIYFSYDVKMKEKGDIPEGYSVSREKKERFSLILESASTNQTSMYLCASSFWEGQLYNEQFFGPGTRLTVL.

In DNA form, the CDR3 reads TGTGCCAGTAGTTCGCGACAGACCCCGGGTCAGCCCCAGCATTTT. Its protein is CASSSRQTPGQPQHF. This chain joins TRBV19 and TRBJ1-5, with TRBD1 as a possible D gene (5 bases). CDR1 and CDR2 (germline): LNHDA, SQIVND (reference sequence). This CDR3 contains 15 residues. Between the trimmed V and J ends, which lost 5 bases and 6 bases, there was a span of 17 bases.

The rearrangement joins TRBV30 to TRBJ2-5; D unclear. Per the germline V gene, CDR1 is GTSNPN and CDR2 is SVGIG (reference sequence). V lost 0 bases and J 1 base, leaving 9 bases between the germline ends. The CDR3 length is 14 residues. This CDR3 reads CAWSVPGFQETQYF. CDR3 sequence (DNA): TGTGCCTGGAGTGTACCGGGTTTCCAAGAGACCCAGTACTTC.

The CDR3 nucleotides are TGCGCCAGCAGCCTACCCCCTAGCGGGGGCCCGAACACCGGGGAGCTGTTTTTT. It yields the protein CASSLPPSGGPNTGELFF. The chain recombines TRBV5-1 with TRBJ2-2; 10 bases are a match to TRBD2. Germline V gene data show CDR1 as SGHRS and CDR2 as YFSETQ. This CDR3 has 18 residues. V was clipped by 4 bases and J by 0 bases; unmatched bases: 9.

The chain uses TRBV6-5 and TRBJ1-4; possible D gene TRBD1, 6 bases. Germline V lookup: CDR1 MNHEY, CDR2 SVGAGI. V was trimmed by 0 bases and J by 5 bases, leaving 13 bases between them. The CDR3 length is 16 residues. CDR3 coding DNA: TGTGCCAGCAGTTACTCGGGGGGGACAAGGAATGAAAAACTGTTTTTT. It encodes CASSYSGGTRNEKLFF.

This clone was seen more than once but under ten times. This chain joins TRBV20-1 and TRBJ2-7, with a possible D match to TRBD1 (6 bases). V dropped 3 bases and J dropped 2 bases, with 17 bases sitting between them. In germline, CDR1 is DFQATT, CDR2 SNEGSKA (reference sequence). The CDR3 covers 15 residues. The CDR3 is CSASSPGTTTYEQYF. CDR3 coding DNA: TGCAGTGCTAGTTCACCCGGGACAACGACCTACGAGCAGTACTTC.

A few counts support this clone. This sequence joins TRBV11-2 and TRBJ1-5; 8 nucleotides align to TRBD1. J was trimmed by 2 bases and V by 9 bases; bases with no gene match: 6. Germline values: CDR1 SGHAT, CDR2 FQNNGV. The CDR3 has 14 amino acids. Here the CDR3 reads CARADRAGNQPQHF. The CDR3 DNA reads as TGTGCCAGAGCGGACAGGGCCGGCAATCAGCCCCAGCATTTT.

This rearrangement joins TRBV7-9 to TRBJ1-5; tentative D call: TRBD1 (5 bases). Germline V gene lookup returns CDR1 SEHNR and CDR2 FQNEAQ (reference sequence). V was trimmed by 6 bases and J by 2 bases, leaving 17 bases between them. This CDR3 is 16 amino acids long. The CDR3 coding sequence is TGTGCCAGCAGTCATCTCTCAGGGATAGGCAATCAGCCCCAGCATTTT. It yields the protein CASSHLSGIGNQPQHF.

This clone has more than one count but fewer than ten. This chain connects TRBV25-1 to TRBJ1-2; weak D call: TRBD1 (6 bases). V lost 4 bases and J lost 2, with 14 bases in between. The V gene's germline CDR1 is MGHDK and CDR2 SYGVNS. This CDR3 region has 15 residues. The CDR3 DNA reads TGTGCCAGCAGTGTAGGGGGATCCGGGAACTATGGCTACACCTTC. Translation gives CASSVGGSGNYGYTF.

The table lists this clone with a count of one. The chain couples TRBV6-5 to TRBJ2-7, with D possibly being TRBD2 (6 bases). CDR1 and CDR2 from the germline V gene are MNHEY and SVGAGI. The ends were cut back, 5 bases at V and 2 bases at J, with 10 bases in the middle. This CDR3 has 13 residues. The CDR3 DNA reads as TGTGCCAGCAGTAGCGGGTCAACCTACGAGCAGTACTTC. Residues: CASSSGSTYEQYF.

The chain combines TRBV7-3 with TRBJ2-3, with TRBD2 identical over 9 bases. CDR1 is SGHTA and CDR2 is FQGTGA in the germline V gene. J gave up 5 bases and V 2 bases, and 8 bases lay outside the gene matches. The CDR3 contains 16 residues. The CDR3 nucleotides read TGTGCCAGCAGCTTAGACGCGGGGGGGCCGATAGATACGCAGTATTTT. Its protein product is CASSLDAGGPIDTQYF.

This clone showed up just once. The chain recombines TRBV11-2 with TRBJ1-4; 8 positions match TRBD1. CDR3 length: 15 residues. Germline loops: CDR1 SGHAT, CDR2 FQNNGV. J gave up 5 bases and V 0 bases, and 2 bases lay outside the gene matches. CDR3 sequence (DNA): TGTGCCAGCAGCTTAGAGGGACAGGAAAATGAAAAACTGTTTTTT. Protein sequence: CASSLEGQENEKLFF.

The chain links TRBV7-9 to TRBJ2-3; D is perhaps TRBD2 (5 bases). Germline V gene sequence: CDR1 SEHNR, CDR2 FQNEAQ (reference sequence). Trimming left V 3 bases short and J 2 bases short, with 24 bases between. The CDR3 consists of 19 residues. CDR3 bases: TGTGCCAGCAGCTTCCAGAAATTAGGGAGCGGACTTATCACAGATACGCAGTATTTT. Protein sequence: CASSFQKLGSGLITDTQYF.

V gene TRBV11-3 combines with J gene TRBJ1-2; D call uncertain. V was pared by 0 bases and J by 0 bases, with 11 bases between. This CDR3 contains 16 residues. The germline V gene encodes CDR1 SGHNT and CDR2 YENEEA. The CDR3 sequence: CASSLDPGASNYGYTF. CDR3 bases: TGTGCCAGCAGCTTAGATCCGGGAGCCTCTAACTATGGCTACACCTTC.

The chain uses TRBV11-2 and TRBJ2-1; TRBD1 matches at 7 bases. This CDR3 spans 17 amino acids. CDR1 is SGHAT, CDR2 FQNNGV, per germline. Trimming at V came to 4 bases and at J to 8 bases, leaving 17 bases not matched to a gene. CDR3 in DNA: TGTGCCAGCAGCTCCATAACAGGGGATCGTCCGGTGCATGAGCAGTTCTTC. Its protein is CASSSITGDRPVHEQFF.

This chain joins TRBV19 and TRBJ1-1, with D possibly matching TRBD1 (6 bases). This CDR3 has 15 residues. V dropped 5 bases and J dropped 0 bases, with 13 bases sitting between them. CDR1 is LNHDA and CDR2 is SQIVND in the germline V gene (reference sequence). This CDR3 reads CASSPRQALNTEAFF. CDR3 sequence (DNA): TGTGCCAGTAGTCCCCGACAGGCCTTGAACACTGAAGCTTTCTTT.

The chain carries TRBV27 and TRBJ1-4; TRBD1 matches at 8 bases. CDR3 length: 13 residues. The germline V gene has CDR1 MNHEY and CDR2 SMNVEV (reference sequence). Trimming removed 6 bases from V and 8 bases from J; junction bases left unmatched: 5. CDR3: CASSSGGREKLFF. Written as DNA, the CDR3 is TGTGCCAGCAGCTCAGGGGGCAGAGAAAAACTGTTTTTT.

The genes are TRBV2 and TRBJ2-7; 7 nucleotides align to TRBD2. The germline gives CDR1 SNHLY, CDR2 FYNNEI. Trimming cost V 4 bases and J 0 bases; bases outside gene matches: 3. The CDR3 runs 14 residues. The chain's CDR3 is CASSVGGISYEQYF. CDR3 DNA sequence: TGTGCCAGCAGTGTGGGAGGGATCTCCTACGAGCAGTACTTC.

The chain recombines TRBV13 with TRBJ1-2; unclear D gene. V gave up 0 bases and J gave up 6 bases, with 20 bases separating them. CDR1 and CDR2 (germline): PRHDT, FYEKMQ (reference sequence). This CDR3 spans 17 amino acids. CDR3 loop: CASSLGPRGLGVDGYTF. CDR3 DNA: TGTGCCAGCAGCTTAGGGCCTAGAGGCCTTGGAGTAGATGGCTACACCTTC.

J is TRBJ2-2 and V is TRBV25-1; D call uncertain. This CDR3 is built from 13 residues. The V gene's germline CDR1 is MGHDK and CDR2 SYGVNS. Trimming stripped 3 bases from V and 4 bases from J, with 6 bases between. CDR3 protein: CASSDDFTGELFF. In DNA form, the CDR3 reads TGTGCCAGCAGTGATGACTTCACCGGGGAGCTGTTTTTT.

This clone was detected only a few times. The J gene is TRBJ1-6, the V gene TRBV20-1, with D possibly matching TRBD1 (6 bases). The CDR3 is 14 residues long. CDR1 is DFQATT and CDR2 is SNEGSKA in the germline V gene (reference sequence). Trimming stripped 3 bases from V and 10 bases from J, with 16 bases between. This chain's CDR3 is CSASTGPRGSPLHF. The CDR3 DNA reads as TGCAGTGCTAGTACAGGGCCCCGCGGATCACCCCTCCACTTT.

This sequence joins TRBV30 and TRBJ1-1; 8 positions agree with TRBD1. The CDR3 has 12 residues. Germline V gene data show CDR1 as GTSNPN and CDR2 as SVGIG (reference sequence). V lost 0 bases to trimming and J lost 9 bases; unmatched junction nucleotides: 3. The CDR3 is CAWSVRQGQAFF. CDR3 sequence (DNA): TGTGCCTGGAGTGTACGACAGGGGCAAGCTTTCTTT.